One sample yielded the 2 T cell receptor beta chains listed below, sequenced in a study of blood T cell repertoires in COVID-19. Repertoires were generated with immunoSEQ multiplex PCR, while TCRdb's copy carries only in-frame clones and drops some. This table has 200,000 to 250,000 clones, less than 85% appearing once. Material: peripheral blood. Receptors originate from a woman over 75 with COVID-19, enrolled during active disease.

The chain has TRBV18 and TRBJ1-4, with 8 bases lining up with TRBD1. Germline trimming cut 3 bases from V and 0 bases from J; bases unmatched to any gene: 12. The CDR3 is made up of 19 amino acids. Looked up from germline, CDR1 is KGHSH and CDR2 is LQKENI. CDR3 region: CASSPGQGARGTTNEKLFF. The CDR3 nucleotides read TGTGCCAGCTCACCGGGGCAGGGGGCGCGCGGGACAACTAATGAAAAACTGTTTTTT.

The chain carries TRBV2 and TRBJ2-5; 10 nucleotides match TRBD2. CDR1 and CDR2 (germline): SNHLY, FYNNEI. V trimming: 5 bases; J trimming: 2 bases; junction bases outside the gene matches: 5. The CDR3 runs 15 residues. CDR3 DNA: TGTGCCAGCAGTTTACTAGCGGGGACTCAAGAGACCCAGTACTTC. Residues: CASSLLAGTQETQYF.